This record concerns one TCR beta chain sequence. The antigen is undetermined. The sample is drawn from a study of human T cells and chemical hapten exposure. Looking at the study overall: Variation in per-sample TCR yields came mainly from small pooled library volume differences.

The CDR3 contains 16 residues. Unmatched junction bases numbered 9, after V lost 5 bases and J lost 7 bases. Per germline, CDR1 SGHVS and CDR2 FQNEAQ. From whole blood left unfractionated, total RNA was extracted. Each cDNA molecule in the library carried unique molecular identifiers. In the original processing: Ranging from roughly 23,224 to 750,000, TCR counts per sample had a median value of approximately 99,000. TCRdb independently ran MiXCR on the 5' RACE reads; one entry per CDR3 protein. In this record, the V and J calls reflect TCRdb's handling and not the investigators' own analysis. The sample lists over 95,000 distinct CDR3 sequences, around a fifth seen once, with 2.5% to 3.5% in the top ten. Study-wide points: With regard to DPC sensitization, TCRs above 1 in 1000 frequency did not change.

The chain joins TRBV7-8 to TRBJ2-1, with 12 bases identical to TRBD1. This receptor was obtained from a human donor in good health. The CDR3 loop is CASSVTGTGGRNEQFF. The CDR3 region has the DNA TGTGCCAGCAGCGTCACTGGGACAGGGGGCAGGAATGAGCAGTTCTTC.